Given below is one T cell receptor beta chain in context. The record originates from a study of T cell changes during pregnancy in multiple sclerosis. Clones were read by immunoSEQ multiplex PCR, and TCRdb kept only the in-frame ones, dropping some. The data contain about 43,000 clones, roughly 91% of them seen just once; the ten biggest clones take up roughly 1.4%. The CDR3 is 12 amino acids. CDR1 is MNHNS, CDR2 SASEGT, per germline. V shed 6 bases and J shed 3 bases, with 6 bases lying between them. The J gene is TRBJ1-5, the V gene TRBV6-1; D uncertain. Sample: PBMCs (not recorded whether the cells were cultured). This receptor was taken from a female donor with multiple sclerosis, enrolled in a pregnancy study. The chain's CDR3 is CASSKDNQPQHF. DNA of the CDR3: TGTGCCAGCAGCAAAGACAATCAGCCCCAGCATTTT.